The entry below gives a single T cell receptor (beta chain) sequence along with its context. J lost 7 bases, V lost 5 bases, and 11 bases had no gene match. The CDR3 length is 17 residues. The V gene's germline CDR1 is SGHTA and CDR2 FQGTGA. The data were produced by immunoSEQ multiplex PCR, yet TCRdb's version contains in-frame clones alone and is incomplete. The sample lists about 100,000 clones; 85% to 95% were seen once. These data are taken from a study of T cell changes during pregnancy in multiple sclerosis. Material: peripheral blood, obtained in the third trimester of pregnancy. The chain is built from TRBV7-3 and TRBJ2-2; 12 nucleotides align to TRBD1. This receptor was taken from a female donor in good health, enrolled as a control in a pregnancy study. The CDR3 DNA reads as TGTGCCAGCAGCCCCAGATGGGACAGGGGGCATAACGGGGAGCTGTTTTTT. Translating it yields CASSPRWDRGHNGELFF.